The 29 T cell receptor beta chains below were found in one sample sequenced in a study of CD8 T cells in Susac syndrome. RNA totalling roughly 0.5 to 1 ug underwent reverse transcription with random hexamers. TCRdb analysed the immunoSEQ multiplex PCR reads with MiXCR anew, one entry per CDR3 protein. This table holds about 19,000 distinct CDR3 sequences, roughly 96% found once. The sample consisted of CD8+ T cells from PBMCs. The origin of the receptors is a human donor in good health.

V usage is TRBV11-2 and J usage is TRBJ2-7, with TRBD1 matching over 7 bases. Germline V gene lookup returns CDR1 SGHAT and CDR2 FQNNGV. The CDR3 contains 13 residues. Losses at the gene ends were 7 bases for V and 3 bases for J; bases not matched to a gene: 6. CDR3 nucleotides: TGTGCCAGCACGTGGGGACAGAGCTACGAGCAGTACGTC. Residues: CASTWGQSYEQYV.

The V and J genes are TRBV12-3 or TRBV12-4 and TRBJ2-2, with 7 bases that match TRBD1. The V and J ends lost 5 bases and 1 base, in that order; junction bases with no gene match: 4. CDR3 length: 15 residues. CDR3 sequence reads: CASSAGTENTGELFF. In DNA, the CDR3 is TGTGCCAGCAGTGCCGGGACAGAGAACACCGGGGAGCTGTTTTTT.

The chain joins TRBV5-1 to TRBJ2-1; no definite D call. The CDR3 sequence is 15 residues long. V dropped 0 bases and J dropped 0 bases, with 7 bases sitting between them. Per the germline V gene, CDR1 is SGHRS and CDR2 is YFSETQ. As DNA, the CDR3 is TGCGCCAGCAGCTTGGAGTTAAGCTCCTACAATGAGCAGTTCTTC. Amino acids: CASSLELSSYNEQFF.

This clonotype was detected once. This chain connects TRBV6-5 to TRBJ2-1, with D unresolved. Trimming cost V 2 bases and J 9 bases, with 11 bases left between them. Germline V gene sequence: CDR1 MNHEY, CDR2 SVGAGI. The CDR3 spans 13 residues. Here the CDR3 reads CASSYPAAIEQFF. The CDR3 DNA follows: TGTGCCAGCAGTTACCCTGCCGCTATTGAGCAGTTCTTC.

This chain connects TRBV27 to TRBJ2-1, with a weak D call TRBD2 (6 bases). Between the trimmed V and J ends, which lost 0 bases and 9 bases, there was a span of 24 bases. The CDR3 is 18 amino acids. Germline values: CDR1 MNHEY, CDR2 SMNVEV (reference sequence). CDR3 sequence: CASSLSVGGLARDSEQFF. DNA for the CDR3: TGTGCCAGCAGTTTATCCGTTGGGGGTCTAGCGAGAGATTCTGAGCAGTTCTTC.

This chain connects TRBV7-3 to TRBJ2-7; 11 bases are shared with TRBD2. This CDR3 has 16 amino acids. Germline V gives CDR1 SGHTA, CDR2 FQGTGA. With 5 bases clipped from V and 6 bases from J, the junction kept 12 bases outside the gene matches. The CDR3 region has the DNA TGTGCCAGCAGCACAACACTAGCGGGAGATCTAGGCGAGCAGTACTTC. Translated: CASSTTLAGDLGEQYF. Drawing the rest from reference TRBV7-3 and TRBJ2-7, the complete variable domain is GAGVSQTPSNKVTEKGKYVELRCDPISGHTALYWYRQSLGQGPEFLIYFQGTGAADDSGLPNDRFFAVRPEGSVSTLKIQRTERGDSAVYLCASSTTLAGDLGEQYFGPGTRLTVT.

This clonotype has just a few counts. The chain is built from TRBV5-6 and TRBJ2-7, with a weak D call TRBD1 (6 bases). Trimming removed 2 bases from V and 2 bases from J, with 17 bases in between. Germline V gene data show CDR1 as SGHDT and CDR2 as YYEEEE. This CDR3 spans 16 amino acids. CDR3 sequence (DNA): TGTGCCAGCAGCTTTGGGCGCAGGGGAGTCACCTACGAGCAGTACGTC. It codes for CASSFGRRGVTYEQYV.

The chain's CDR3 is CASSRGDGAGGDTQYF. The CDR3, as DNA: TGTGCCAGCAGCCGAGGGGATGGGGCTGGAGGAGATACGCAGTATTTT. J is TRBJ2-3 and V is TRBV14; tentatively, D is TRBD1 or TRBD2 (5 bases each). The CDR3 runs to 16 residues. Deletions cut 4 bases from V and 5 bases from J, with 19 bases between. CDR1 is SGHDN, CDR2 FVKESK, per germline. Full variable domain (remainder filled in from reference TRBV14 and TRBJ2-3): EAGVTQFPSHSVIEKGQTVTLRCDPISGHDNLYWYRRVMGKEIKFLLHFVKESKQDESGMPNNRFLAERTGGTYSTLKVQPAELEDSGVYFCASSRGDGAGGDTQYFGPGTRLTVL.

The chain has TRBV7-6 and TRBJ2-7; D gene uncertain. The germline CDR1 and CDR2 sequences are SGHVS and FNYEAQ. This CDR3 has 15 residues. Trimming removed 3 bases from V and 4 bases from J, with 16 bases in between. The CDR3 DNA sequence: TGTGCCAGCAGCTTGTCTCGCGGCCTATATTACGAGCAGTACTTC. Protein sequence: CASSLSRGLYYEQYF.

The V gene is TRBV28, the J gene TRBJ2-1; 8 positions match TRBD1. Per germline, CDR1 MDHEN and CDR2 SYDVKM. The V and J ends lost 3 bases and 9 bases, in that order; junction bases with no gene match: 4. The CDR3 consists of 13 residues. The CDR3 loop reads CASSFRGQAEQFF. Here the CDR3 DNA reads TGTGCCAGCAGTTTCAGGGGGCAGGCTGAGCAGTTCTTC.

CDR3 loop: CASSIERTNNEQFF. As DNA, the CDR3 is TGTGCCAGTAGTATCGAGAGGACAAACAATGAGCAGTTCTTC. The rearrangement links TRBV19 to TRBJ2-1; possibly TRBD1 for D (5 bases). The V gene's germline CDR1 is LNHDA and CDR2 SQIVND (reference sequence). V shed 3 bases and J shed 5 bases, with 11 bases lying between them. CDR3 length: 14 amino acids.

The rearrangement joins TRBV14 to TRBJ2-7, with 7 bases lining up with TRBD1. Looked up from germline, CDR1 is SGHDN and CDR2 is FVKESK. V lost 0 bases to trimming and J lost 2 bases; unmatched junction nucleotides: 7. The CDR3 has 16 amino acids. CDR3 loop: CASSQELVQGAYEQYF. CDR3 DNA sequence: TGTGCCAGCAGCCAAGAGTTGGTCCAGGGGGCCTACGAGCAGTACTTC.

This chain uses TRBV28 with TRBJ2-7; 7 bases are shared with TRBD2. Trimming at V came to 5 bases and at J to 3 bases, leaving 7 bases not matched to a gene. The germline gives CDR1 MDHEN, CDR2 SYDVKM. The CDR3 is 14 residues long. The CDR3 loop is CASSQGREFYEQYF. The DNA of the CDR3 is TGTGCCAGCAGTCAAGGGCGGGAGTTCTACGAGCAGTACTTC.

This chain joins TRBV20-1 and TRBJ2-1, with 10 bases matching TRBD2. V gave up 0 bases and J gave up 4 bases; unmatched junction bases: 15. The length of the CDR3 is 19 residues. CDR1 is DFQATT and CDR2 is SNEGSKA in the germline V gene (reference sequence). The CDR3 sequence is CSARDLGGLAGVGYNEQFF. CDR3 coding DNA: TGCAGTGCTAGAGATCTCGGTGGGCTAGCGGGAGTAGGGTACAATGAGCAGTTCTTC.

The chain joins TRBV5-1 to TRBJ2-7; 8 bases line up with TRBD2. The V segment lost 5 bases and the J segment 7 bases; nucleotides outside the gene matches: 14. Germline CDR1 reads SGHRS; CDR2 reads YFSETQ. This CDR3 is built from 15 residues. CDR3 protein: CASRYGLAPDVEQYF. The CDR3 coding sequence is TGCGCCAGCAGATATGGACTAGCCCCGGACGTGGAGCAGTACTTC. The full variable domain, in which reference TRBV5-1 and TRBJ2-7 provide the parts outside the CDR3, is KAGVTQTPRYLIKTRGQQVTLSCSPISGHRSVSWYQQTPGQGLQFLFEYFSETQRNKGNFPGRFSGRQFSNSRSEMNVSTLELGDSALYLCASRYGLAPDVEQYFGPGTRLTVT.

The V and J genes are TRBV7-9 and TRBJ2-1; the match to TRBD2 covers 9 bases. Germline values: CDR1 SEHNR, CDR2 FQNEAQ (reference sequence). The CDR3 extends over 15 amino acids. J gave up 3 bases and V 4 bases, and 4 bases lay outside the gene matches. DNA for the CDR3: TGTGCCAGCAGCTCAGGACTAGCGAGCTACAATGAGCAGTTCTTC. This gives the protein CASSSGLASYNEQFF.

The CDR3 is CASSLGSEKMYEQYF. CDR3 nucleotide sequence: TGTGCCAGCAGCCTGGGCAGCGAGAAGATGTACGAGCAGTACTTC. The chain is built from TRBV7-9 and TRBJ2-7; D not resolved. Germline V gene sequence: CDR1 SEHNR, CDR2 FQNEAQ (reference sequence). This CDR3 spans 15 amino acids. V lost 5 bases and J lost 4, with 18 bases in between.

The J gene is TRBJ2-1, the V gene TRBV4-3; tentatively, D is TRBD2 (6 bases). The CDR3 spans 17 residues. V gave up 2 bases and J gave up 6 bases, with 20 bases separating them. Germline V gives CDR1 LGHNA, CDR2 YSLEER. The CDR3 sequence is CASSQLARDWTFNEQFF. The CDR3 DNA is TGCGCCAGCAGCCAACTCGCCCGGGACTGGACTTTCAATGAGCAGTTCTTC.

This rearrangement joins TRBV29-1 to TRBJ2-3; 7 bases fit TRBD2. V trimming: 6 bases; J trimming: 5 bases; junction bases outside the gene matches: 11. CDR3 length: 14 residues. The germline V gene has CDR1 SQVTM and CDR2 ANQGSEA. The CDR3 loop reads CSVPTSVEGDTQYF. In DNA, the CDR3 is TGCAGCGTGCCCACTAGCGTCGAGGGAGATACGCAGTATTTT.

V gene TRBV13 combines with J gene TRBJ1-1; D unclear. CDR1 is PRHDT and CDR2 is FYEKMQ in the germline V gene (reference sequence). CDR3 length: 17 residues. V dropped 5 bases and J dropped 0 bases, with 19 bases sitting between them. Here the CDR3 DNA reads TGTGCCAGCAGCCTGGGCCTGATAGCCCTCATGAACACTGAAGCTTTCTTT. It encodes CASSLGLIALMNTEAFF.

The chain joins TRBV15 to TRBJ1-1; possibly TRBD1 for D (5 bases). The CDR3 extends over 13 amino acids. V lost 1 base, J lost 10 bases, and 13 bases lay in between. CDR1 is LNHNV and CDR2 is YYDKDF in the germline V gene (reference sequence). The CDR3 loop reads CATSRGDGGVAFF. CDR3 coding DNA: TGTGCCACCAGCAGAGGGGACGGAGGGGTAGCTTTCTTT. Together with reference TRBV15 and TRBJ1-1, the CDR3 gives the full variable domain: DAMVIQNPRYQVTQFGKPVTLSCSQTLNHNVMYWYQQKSSQAPKLLFHYYDKDFNNEADTPDNFQSRRPNTSFCFLDIRSPGLGDTAMYLCATSRGDGGVAFFGQGTRLTVV.

J is TRBJ1-4 and V is TRBV10-3; D unclear. V lost 8 bases and J 4 bases, leaving 14 bases between the germline ends. The V gene's germline CDR1 is ENHRY and CDR2 SYGVKD. This CDR3 comprises 14 residues. As DNA, the CDR3 is TGTGCCATCTCAAAGGCGGGAAGTAATGAAAAACTGTTTTTT. It codes for CAISKAGSNEKLFF.

The rearrangement links TRBV12-3 or TRBV12-4 to TRBJ2-5, with D possibly matching TRBD2 (5 bases). This CDR3 has 14 residues. V lost 2 bases and J 3 bases, leaving 10 bases between the germline ends. Written as DNA, the CDR3 is TGTGCCAGCAGTTTACGGCGGGTTAAAGAGACCCAGTACTTC. Translating gives CASSLRRVKETQYF.

CDR3 nucleotide sequence: TGTGCCAGCAGCCAAGCCGGGACTAGGGAAAAAGAGACCCAGTACTTC. It translates to CASSQAGTREKETQYF. This chain connects TRBV3-1 to TRBJ2-5, with TRBD2 matching over 8 bases. The V gene's germline CDR1 is LGHDT and CDR2 YNNKEL (reference sequence). The CDR3 covers 16 residues. J lost 3 bases, V lost 1 base, and 7 bases had no gene match.

The chain is built from TRBV28 and TRBJ1-1; 7 bases agree with TRBD1. CDR3 size: 18 residues. The germline V gene has CDR1 MDHEN and CDR2 SYDVKM. V lost 3 bases to trimming and J lost 3 bases; unmatched junction nucleotides: 16. As DNA, the CDR3 is TGTGCCAGCAGTTTTCTGACAGGGAGAGCATCCTCGGACACTGAAGCTTTCTTT. Translated: CASSFLTGRASSDTEAFF.

The chain is built from TRBV28 and TRBJ2-3; 13 bases agree with TRBD2. V lost 5 bases, J lost 5 bases, and 7 bases stayed unmatched. From germline, CDR1 is MDHEN and CDR2 SYDVKM. The CDR3 runs 16 residues. The CDR3 loop is CASSPRLAGGQDTQYF. The CDR3 bases are TGTGCCAGCAGTCCGCGACTAGCGGGAGGACAAGATACGCAGTATTTT.

J is TRBJ2-2 and V is TRBV6-5; TRBD2 matches at 8 bases. This CDR3 is 18 amino acids long. The V gene's germline CDR1 is MNHEY and CDR2 SVGAGI. Germline trimming cut 4 bases from V and 5 bases from J; bases unmatched to any gene: 15. The CDR3 nucleotides are TGTGCCAGCAGTTTGGCTAGCGGGTGGGACCAATTAACCGGGGAGCTGTTTTTT. Translating gives CASSLASGWDQLTGELFF.

The chain has TRBV5-1 and TRBJ1-2; D is perhaps TRBD1 (6 bases). V lost 4 bases and J lost 0, with 22 bases in between. Germline loops: CDR1 SGHRS, CDR2 YFSETQ. There are 18 residues in the CDR3. CDR3 in DNA: TGCGCCAGCAGCCAGCCGACGACAGGTCCTTCCCCTAACTATGGCTACACCTTC. It encodes CASSQPTTGPSPNYGYTF.

This chain uses TRBV5-1 with TRBJ2-7, with 7 bases lining up with TRBD1. CDR1 is SGHRS, CDR2 YFSETQ, per germline. Germline trimming cut 5 bases from V and 6 bases from J; bases unmatched to any gene: 8. The CDR3 loop spans 13 amino acids. The CDR3 coding sequence is TGCGCCAGCAGTTACACAGGGGCTGGCGAGCAGTACGTC. Protein product: CASSYTGAGEQYV.